This T cell receptor (beta chain) stems from a study of blood T cell repertoires in COVID-19. Across the whole study: PBMCs, B-cell-depleted T cells, or T cells provided the cDNA or gDNA that made up the material.

Self-reported history from a screening survey and questionnaire set each donor's cohort. Original processing methods: Reference gene primer amplification in the assay estimated nucleated cell counts. The assay was immunoSEQ multiplex PCR, and TCRdb's table has in-frame clones only and misses some. From that table come the V and J calls and clone size; the DNA was used to work out D and trimming. The data contain under 500,000 clones, 87% of them singletons. This CDR3 is 12 amino acids long. V lost 11 bases, J lost 7 bases, and 14 bases lay in between. Germline CDR1 and CDR2: SNHLY and FYNNEI. The source is a young woman with acute COVID-19. The chain uses TRBV2 and TRBJ1-4, with D hard to call. Sequenced sample: PBMCs or T cells enriched from blood (not recorded which). CDR3 nucleotide sequence: TGTGCCGGGAGGGAAGCCGGTGAAAAACTGTTTTTT. This sequence encodes CAGREAGEKLFF.